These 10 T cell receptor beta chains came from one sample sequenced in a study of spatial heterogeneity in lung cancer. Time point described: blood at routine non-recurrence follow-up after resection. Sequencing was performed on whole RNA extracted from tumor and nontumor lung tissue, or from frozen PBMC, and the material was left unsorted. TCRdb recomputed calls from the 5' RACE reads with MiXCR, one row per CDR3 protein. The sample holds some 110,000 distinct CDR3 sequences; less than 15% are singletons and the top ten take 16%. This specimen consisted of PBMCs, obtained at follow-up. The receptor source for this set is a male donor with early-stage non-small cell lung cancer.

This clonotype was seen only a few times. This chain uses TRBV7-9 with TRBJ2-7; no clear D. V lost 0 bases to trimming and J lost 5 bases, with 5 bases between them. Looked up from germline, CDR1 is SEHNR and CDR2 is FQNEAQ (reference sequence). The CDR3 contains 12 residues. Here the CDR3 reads CASSLAPHEQYF. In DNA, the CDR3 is TGTGCCAGCAGCTTAGCGCCTCACGAGCAGTACTTC.

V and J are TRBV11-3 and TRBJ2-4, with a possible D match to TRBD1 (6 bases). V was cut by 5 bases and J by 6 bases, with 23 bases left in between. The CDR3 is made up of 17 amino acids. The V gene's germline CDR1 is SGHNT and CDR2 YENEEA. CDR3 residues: CASSPPQGCGPLNIQYF. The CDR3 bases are TGTGCCAGCAGCCCCCCACAGGGTTGTGGGCCCCTAAACATTCAGTACTTC.

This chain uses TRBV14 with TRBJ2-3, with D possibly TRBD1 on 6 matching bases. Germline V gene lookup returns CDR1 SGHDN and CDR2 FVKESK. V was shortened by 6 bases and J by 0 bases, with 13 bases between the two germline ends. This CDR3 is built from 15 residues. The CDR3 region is CASRPDRSSTDTQYF. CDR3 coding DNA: TGTGCCAGCAGGCCGGACAGATCTAGCACAGATACGCAGTATTTT.

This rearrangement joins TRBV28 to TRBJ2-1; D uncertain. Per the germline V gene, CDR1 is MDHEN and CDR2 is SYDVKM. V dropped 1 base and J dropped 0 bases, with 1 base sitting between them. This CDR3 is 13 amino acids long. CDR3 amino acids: CASSLYSYNEQFF. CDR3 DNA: TGTGCCAGCAGTTTATACTCCTACAATGAGCAGTTCTTC.

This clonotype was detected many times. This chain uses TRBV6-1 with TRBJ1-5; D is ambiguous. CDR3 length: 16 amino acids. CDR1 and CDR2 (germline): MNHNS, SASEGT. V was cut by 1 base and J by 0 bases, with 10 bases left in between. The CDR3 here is CASSEEGGRSNQPQHF. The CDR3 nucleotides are TGTGCCAGCAGTGAAGAGGGAGGGCGTAGCAATCAGCCCCAGCATTTT.

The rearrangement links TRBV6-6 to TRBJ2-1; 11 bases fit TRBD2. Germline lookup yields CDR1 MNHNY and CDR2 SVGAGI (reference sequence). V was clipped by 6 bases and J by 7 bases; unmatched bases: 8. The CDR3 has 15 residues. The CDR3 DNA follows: TGTGCCAGCAGCCCCGGGGCTAGCGGGGGGAATGAGCAGTTCTTC. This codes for CASSPGASGGNEQFF.

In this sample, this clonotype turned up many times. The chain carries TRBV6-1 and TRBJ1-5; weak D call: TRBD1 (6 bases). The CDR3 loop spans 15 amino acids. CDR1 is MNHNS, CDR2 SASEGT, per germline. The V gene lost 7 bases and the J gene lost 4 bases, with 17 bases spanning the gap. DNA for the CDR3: TGTGCCAGCAATGTACAACAGGGTTCAAATCAGCCCCAGCATTTT. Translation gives CASNVQQGSNQPQHF.

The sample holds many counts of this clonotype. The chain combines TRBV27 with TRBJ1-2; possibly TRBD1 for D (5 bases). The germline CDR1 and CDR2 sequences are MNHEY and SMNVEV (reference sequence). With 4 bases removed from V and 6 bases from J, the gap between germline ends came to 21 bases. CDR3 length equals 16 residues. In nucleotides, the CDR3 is TGTGCCAGCAGTTGGGACCGGACTAAGTTGAAGGATGGCTACACCTTC. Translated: CASSWDRTKLKDGYTF.

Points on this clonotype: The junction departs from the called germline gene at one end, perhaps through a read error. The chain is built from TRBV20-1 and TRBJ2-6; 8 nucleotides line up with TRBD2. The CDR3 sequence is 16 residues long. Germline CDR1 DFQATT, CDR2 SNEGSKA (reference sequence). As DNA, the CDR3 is TGCAGTGCTAGTAGCGGGGCCCTCTCTGGGGCCAACGTCCTGACTTTT. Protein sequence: CSASSGALSGANVLTF.

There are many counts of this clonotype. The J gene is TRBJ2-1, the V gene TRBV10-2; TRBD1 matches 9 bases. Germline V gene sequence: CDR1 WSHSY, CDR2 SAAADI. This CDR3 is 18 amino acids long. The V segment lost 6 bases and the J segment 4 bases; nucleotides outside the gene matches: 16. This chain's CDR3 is CASSLFLSGQGIYNEQFF. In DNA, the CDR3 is TGCGCCAGCAGCCTCTTCCTCTCGGGACAGGGTATATACAATGAGCAGTTCTTC.